This T cell receptor (beta chain) was recovered during a study of shared clonotypes between healthy human individuals. Produced via immunoSEQ multiplex PCR; TCRdb's table is partial and in-frame only. The sample contains roughly 1,500,000 clones, about 98.5% of which appear only once. Looked up from germline, CDR1 is SGHAT and CDR2 is FQNNGV. J was trimmed by 7 bases and V by 7 bases; bases with no gene match: 7. The CDR3 is 14 amino acids. Input material: naive CD4+ T cells sorted from blood. Subset in this sample: CD45RA+ positively selected. This clonotype was obtained from a man younger than 45 in good health. The chain couples TRBV11-2 to TRBJ2-1, with 10 bases identical to TRBD2. CDR3 coding DNA: TGTGCCAGCAACCGAGCGGGAGGGCCTAATGAGCAGTTCTTC. It codes for CASNRAGGPNEQFF.